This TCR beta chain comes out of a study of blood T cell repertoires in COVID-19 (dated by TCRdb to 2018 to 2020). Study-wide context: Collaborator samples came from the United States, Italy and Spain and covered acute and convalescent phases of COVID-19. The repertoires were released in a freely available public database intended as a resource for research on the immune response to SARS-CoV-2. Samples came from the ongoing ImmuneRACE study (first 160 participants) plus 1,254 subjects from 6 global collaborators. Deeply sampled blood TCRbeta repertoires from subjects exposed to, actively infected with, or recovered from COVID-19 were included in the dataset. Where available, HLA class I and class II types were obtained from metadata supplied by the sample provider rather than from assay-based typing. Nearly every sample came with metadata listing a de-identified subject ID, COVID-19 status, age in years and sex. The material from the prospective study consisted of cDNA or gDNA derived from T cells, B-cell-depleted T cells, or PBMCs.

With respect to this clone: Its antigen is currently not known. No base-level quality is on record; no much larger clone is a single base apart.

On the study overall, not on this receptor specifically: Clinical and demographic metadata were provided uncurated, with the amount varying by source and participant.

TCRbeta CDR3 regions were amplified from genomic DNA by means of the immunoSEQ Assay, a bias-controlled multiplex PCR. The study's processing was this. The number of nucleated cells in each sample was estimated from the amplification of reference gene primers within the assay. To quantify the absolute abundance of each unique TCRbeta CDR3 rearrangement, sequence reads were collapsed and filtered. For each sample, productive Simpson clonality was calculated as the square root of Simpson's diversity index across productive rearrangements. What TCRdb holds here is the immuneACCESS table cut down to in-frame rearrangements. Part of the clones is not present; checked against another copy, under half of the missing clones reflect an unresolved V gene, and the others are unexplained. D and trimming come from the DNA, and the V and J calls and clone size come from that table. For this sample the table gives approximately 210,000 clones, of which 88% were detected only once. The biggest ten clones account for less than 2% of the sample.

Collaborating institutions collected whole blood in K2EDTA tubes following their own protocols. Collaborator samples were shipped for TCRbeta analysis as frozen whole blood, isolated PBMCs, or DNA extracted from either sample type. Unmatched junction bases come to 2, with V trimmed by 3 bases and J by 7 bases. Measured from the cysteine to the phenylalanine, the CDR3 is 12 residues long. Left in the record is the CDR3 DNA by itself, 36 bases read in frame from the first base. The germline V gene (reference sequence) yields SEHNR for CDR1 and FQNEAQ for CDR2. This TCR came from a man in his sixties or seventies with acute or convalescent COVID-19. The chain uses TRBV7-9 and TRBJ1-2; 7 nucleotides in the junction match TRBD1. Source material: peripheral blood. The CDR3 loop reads CASSFTGAGYTF. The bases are TGTGCCAGCAGCTTCACAGGGGCTGGCTACACCTTC.